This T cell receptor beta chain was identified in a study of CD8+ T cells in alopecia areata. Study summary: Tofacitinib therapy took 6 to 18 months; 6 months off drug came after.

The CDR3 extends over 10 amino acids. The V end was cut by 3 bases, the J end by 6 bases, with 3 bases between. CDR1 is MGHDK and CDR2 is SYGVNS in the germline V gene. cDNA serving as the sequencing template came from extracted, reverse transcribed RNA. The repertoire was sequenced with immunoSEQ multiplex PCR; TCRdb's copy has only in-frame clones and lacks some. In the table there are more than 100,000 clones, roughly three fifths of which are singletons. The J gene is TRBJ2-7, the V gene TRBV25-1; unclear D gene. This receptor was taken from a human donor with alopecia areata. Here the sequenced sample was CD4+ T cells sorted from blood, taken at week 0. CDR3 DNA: TGTGCCAGCAGTGACTTCGAGCAGTACTTC. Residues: CASSDFEQYF.